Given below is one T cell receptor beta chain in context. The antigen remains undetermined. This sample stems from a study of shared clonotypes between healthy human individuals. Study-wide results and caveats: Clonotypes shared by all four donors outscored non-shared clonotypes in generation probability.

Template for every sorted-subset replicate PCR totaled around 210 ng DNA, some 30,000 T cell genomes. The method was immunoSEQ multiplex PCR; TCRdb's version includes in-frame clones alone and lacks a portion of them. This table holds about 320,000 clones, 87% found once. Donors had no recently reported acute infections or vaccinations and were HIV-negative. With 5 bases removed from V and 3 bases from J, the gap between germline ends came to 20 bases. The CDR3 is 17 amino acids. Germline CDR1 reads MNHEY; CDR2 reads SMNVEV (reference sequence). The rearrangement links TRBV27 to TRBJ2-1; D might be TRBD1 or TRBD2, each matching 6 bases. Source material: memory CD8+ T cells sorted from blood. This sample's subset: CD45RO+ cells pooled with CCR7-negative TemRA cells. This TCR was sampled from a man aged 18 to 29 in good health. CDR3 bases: TGTGCCAGCAGTCCTAGGACAGCCTTTAGCGGCTACAATGAGCAGTTCTTC. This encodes CASSPRTAFSGYNEQFF.